The 25 T cell receptor beta chains in this list originate from one sample, sequenced in a study of vaccination and CD4 T cells after COVID-19. The sample's treatment: roughly 10-day PBMC culture with coronavirus spike peptide pools or control peptides (ViraFEST assay). These receptors are not linked to any known antigen. Cultured CD4+ T-cell DNA underwent Oncomine TCR Beta short-read sequencing. TCRdb re-called the PCR reads with MiXCR, one entry per CDR3 protein. The repertoire has about 21,000 distinct CDR3 sequences, around 40% of them found once; the top ten carry about 4.5%. Sequencing was performed on CD4+ T cells from blood, cultured in vitro, taken before SARS-CoV-2 vaccination. Every receptor here comes from a human donor who had recovered from COVID-19.

This clonotype has a handful of counts. CDR3 DNA: TGTGCCAGCATTAAAGGGTGGGGCGGGGATCCCACTGAAGCTTTCTTT. Protein: CASIKGWGGDPTEAFF. The V gene is TRBV28, the J gene TRBJ1-1; D may be TRBD1 (5 bases). Germline lookup yields CDR1 MDHEN and CDR2 SYDVKM. Trimming pared 7 bases from V and 4 bases from J, leaving 22 bases between. This CDR3 is built from 16 residues.

The rearrangement joins TRBV19 to TRBJ1-2; D uncertain. Per the germline V gene, CDR1 is LNHDA and CDR2 is SQIVND (reference sequence). Trimming shortened V by 0 bases and J by 1 base, and 3 bases separated the two germline ends. The CDR3 spans 13 residues. CDR3 loop: CASSIDSNYGYTF. CDR3 DNA sequence: TGTGCCAGTAGTATAGACAGTAACTATGGCTACACCTTC.

There are a few counts of this clonotype. J is TRBJ2-7 and V is TRBV7-8, with 7 nucleotides matching TRBD1. The germline V gene encodes CDR1 SGHVS and CDR2 FQNEAQ. Trimming took 1 base from V and 3 from J; bases not matched to a gene: 6. This CDR3 region has 15 residues. The CDR3, as DNA: TGTGCCAGCAGCTTAGGTGGGGACAGCCACTACGAGCAGTACTTC. As protein: CASSLGGDSHYEQYF. Looking up the rest from reference TRBV7-8 and TRBJ2-7 gives the full variable domain: GAGVSQSPRYKVAKRGQDVALRCDPISGHVSLFWYQQALGQGPEFLTYFQNEAQLDKSGLPSDRFFAERPEGSVSTLKIQRTQQEDSAVYLCASSLGGDSHYEQYFGPGTRLTVT.

The chain joins TRBV20-1 to TRBJ2-7, with D perhaps TRBD1 or TRBD2 (8 bases each). CDR1 DFQATT and CDR2 SNEGSKA come from the germline V gene (reference sequence). V was shortened by 1 base and J by 0 bases, with 16 bases between the two germline ends. The CDR3 runs to 16 residues. CDR3 DNA: TGCAGTGCTAGAGTTTGGACAGGGACTAGCTCCTACGAGCAGTACTTC. Protein product: CSARVWTGTSSYEQYF.

The genes are TRBV24-1 and TRBJ2-3; the D is unclear. This CDR3 is 12 amino acids long. Germline V gene sequence: CDR1 KGHDR, CDR2 SFDVKD. V was pared by 0 bases and J by 10 bases, with 7 bases between. Here the CDR3 DNA reads TGTGCCACCAGTGATTTGAACGGCCCGCAGTATTTT. Translation gives CATSDLNGPQYF.

The CDR3 loop reads CASSYLSGVYEQYF. As DNA, the CDR3 is TGTGCCAGCAGTTACCTTTCGGGGGTCTACGAGCAGTACTTC. This chain joins TRBV6-2 or TRBV6-3 and TRBJ2-7; D possibly corresponds to TRBD2 (6 bases). Trimming removed 2 bases from V and 3 bases from J, with 11 bases in between. The CDR3 has 14 amino acids. Germline V CDR1 and CDR2: MNHEY, SVGEGT.

The CDR3 region is CASSSRLAGERNQSTDTQYF. In DNA form, the CDR3 reads TGTGCCAGCAGCTCCCGACTAGCGGGAGAACGAAACCAGAGCACAGATACGCAGTATTTT. The genes are TRBV21-1 and TRBJ2-3; TRBD2, as called in the table, went unchecked against the DNA. TRBV21-1 has pseudogene status. CDR3 length: 20 amino acids.

This clonotype was seen a handful of times. DNA for the CDR3: TGTGCCAGCAGGGGACGACTGGACAGGGGAGACGAAAAACTGTTTTTT. Residues: CASRGRLDRGDEKLFF. The chain carries TRBV6-1 and TRBJ1-4, with TRBD1 identical over 9 bases. Germline V CDR1 and CDR2: MNHNS, SASEGT. The V segment lost 6 bases and the J segment 8 bases; nucleotides outside the gene matches: 13. The CDR3 length is 16 residues.

The chain recombines TRBV4-2 with TRBJ1-6; D gene ambiguous. Deletions cut 0 bases from V and 9 bases from J, with 15 bases between. The germline CDR1 and CDR2 sequences are LGHNA and YNFKEQ. The CDR3 is made up of 16 amino acids. The CDR3, as DNA: TGTGCCAGCAGCCAAGATAAACTGGCCCCCGGTTCACCCCTCCACTTT. Translated, it gives CASSQDKLAPGSPLHF.

This clonotype appeared a few times. The rearrangement links TRBV7-9 to TRBJ2-5; D not resolved. This CDR3 comprises 14 residues. The V and J ends lost 1 base and 4 bases respectively, with 10 bases between them. Germline loops: CDR1 SEHNR, CDR2 FQNEAQ (reference sequence). CDR3 coding DNA: TGTGCCAGCAGCTTAGTTACCAGCCCAGAGACCCAGTACTTC. Its translation: CASSLVTSPETQYF.

CDR3 loop: CASRAVRNQPQHF. CDR3 nucleotide sequence: TGTGCCAGCAGGGCCGTGAGGAATCAGCCCCAGCATTTT. J is TRBJ1-5 and V is TRBV6-2 or TRBV6-3; the D is unclear. The CDR3 sequence is 13 residues long. Trimming removed 6 bases from V and 4 bases from J, with 10 bases in between. Germline V gene data show CDR1 as MNHEY and CDR2 as SVGEGT.

This chain connects TRBV19 to TRBJ2-1; D possibly corresponds to TRBD2 (5 bases). The CDR3 consists of 16 residues. Trimming removed 1 base at V and 9 bases at J, with 19 bases between. Germline lookup yields CDR1 LNHDA and CDR2 SQIVND (reference sequence). The CDR3 loop is CASSIGRAVAGSEQFF. CDR3 sequence (DNA): TGTGCCAGTAGTATAGGACGGGCGGTGGCGGGCTCTGAGCAGTTCTTC.

V is TRBV20-1 and J is TRBJ1-6, with D hard to call. Germline loops: CDR1 DFQATT, CDR2 SNEGSKA (reference sequence). CDR3 length equals 13 residues. Deletions cut 2 bases from V and 7 bases from J, with 9 bases between. This chain's CDR3 is CSARMGYNSPLHF. Here the CDR3 DNA reads TGCAGTGCTAGAATGGGTTACAATTCACCCCTCCACTTT.

The chain uses TRBV7-9 and TRBJ1-1, with unresolved D. Germline V lookup: CDR1 SEHNR, CDR2 FQNEAQ (reference sequence). V lost 0 bases to trimming and J lost 4 bases, with 0 bases between them. CDR3 length: 11 amino acids. CDR3: CASSLATEAFF. The CDR3 DNA reads TGTGCCAGCAGCTTAGCCACTGAAGCTTTCTTT.

This clonotype came up a few times. The chain is built from TRBV19 and TRBJ1-2; the D is unclear. CDR3 length: 17 amino acids. V was shortened by 3 bases and J by 0 bases, with 17 bases between the two germline ends. The germline CDR1 and CDR2 sequences are LNHDA and SQIVND (reference sequence). CDR3 DNA sequence: TGTGCCAGTAGTATTCTTGGCAGCACAGAATCTAACTATGGCTACACCTTC. Protein product: CASSILGSTESNYGYTF.

V usage is TRBV7-9 and J usage is TRBJ2-6, with D possibly matching TRBD2 (6 bases). The CDR3 spans 19 residues. Germline V lookup: CDR1 SEHNR, CDR2 FQNEAQ (reference sequence). V was pared by 2 bases and J by 0 bases, with 17 bases between. CDR3 protein: CASSLILSLGGSGANVLTF. CDR3 nucleotide sequence: TGTGCCAGCAGCTTAATCCTCTCCTTGGGGGGCTCTGGGGCCAACGTCCTGACTTTC.

The CDR3 reads CASSQTGKGETQYF. In DNA form, the CDR3 reads TGTGCCAGCAGCCAGACAGGGAAGGGCGAGACCCAGTACTTC. The chain is built from TRBV11-3 and TRBJ2-5, with 7 bases identical to TRBD1. This CDR3 has 14 residues. Germline CDR1 SGHNT, CDR2 YENEEA. The V segment lost 5 bases and the J segment 5 bases; nucleotides outside the gene matches: 8. The whole variable domain, remainder taken from reference TRBV11-3 and TRBJ2-5, is EAGVVQSPRYKIIEKKQPVAFWCNPISGHNTLYWYLQNLGQGPELLIRYENEEAVDDSQLPKDRFSAERLKGVDSTLKIQPAELGDSAVYLCASSQTGKGETQYFGPGTRLLVL.

In its sample, this clonotype is medium-sized. The rearrangement uses TRBV27 and TRBJ1-1; 8 nucleotides line up with TRBD1. The germline CDR1 and CDR2 sequences are MNHEY and SMNVEV (reference sequence). The CDR3 length is 16 residues. Germline trimming cut 0 bases from V and 1 base from J; bases unmatched to any gene: 4. The CDR3 here is CASSLSRRGRNTEAFF. The CDR3 DNA reads TGTGCCAGCAGTTTATCCCGCAGGGGGCGGAACACTGAAGCTTTCTTT.

The J gene is TRBJ2-1, the V gene TRBV24-1, with D perhaps matching TRBD1 (6 bases). Germline values: CDR1 KGHDR, CDR2 SFDVKD. The CDR3 extends over 14 amino acids. Trimming shortened V by 3 bases and J by 4 bases, and 9 bases separated the two germline ends. DNA for the CDR3: TGTGCCACCAGTGATCCTCAGGGGTACAATGAGCAGTTCTTC. This sequence encodes CATSDPQGYNEQFF.

The chain employs TRBV29-1 and TRBJ2-2; tentatively, D is TRBD2 (5 bases). Germline V CDR1 and CDR2: SQVTM, ANQGSEA. Trimming cost V 4 bases and J 0 bases, with 6 bases left between them. The CDR3 covers 13 residues. In DNA form, the CDR3 reads TGCAGCGTTGGGACTCCGAACACCGGGGAGCTGTTTTTT. This sequence encodes CSVGTPNTGELFF.

The rearrangement joins TRBV6-1 to TRBJ1-6; D gene ambiguous. Trimming cost V 4 bases and J 0 bases, with 10 bases left between them. Germline loops: CDR1 MNHNS, CDR2 SASEGT. The CDR3 totals 16 residues. Written as DNA, the CDR3 is TGTGCCAGCAGTGTTACGTCGAGCTCCTATAATTCACCCCTCCACTTT. It encodes CASSVTSSSYNSPLHF.

The chain couples TRBV6-1 to TRBJ2-7; 9 bases line up with TRBD1. Trimming removed 5 bases from V and 5 bases from J; junction bases left unmatched: 4. CDR1 is MNHNS, CDR2 SASEGT, per germline. The CDR3 runs 13 residues. As DNA, the CDR3 is TGTGCCAGCAGTAAACAGGGGGCAAACGAGCAGTACTTC. Translation gives CASSKQGANEQYF.

This chain links TRBV12-3 or TRBV12-4 with TRBJ2-5; no clear D. V lost 4 bases and J 9 bases, leaving 9 bases between the germline ends. This CDR3 is 11 amino acids long. As DNA, the CDR3 is TGTGCCAGCAGTTCCCGGGTGGCCCAGTACTTC. Translating gives CASSSRVAQYF.

This clonotype was counted a few times. This chain links TRBV19 with TRBJ2-3, with no clear D. With 6 bases removed from V and 0 bases from J, the gap between germline ends came to 7 bases. This CDR3 contains 13 residues. From germline, CDR1 is LNHDA and CDR2 SQIVND (reference sequence). As DNA, the CDR3 is TGTGCCAGTAGACAAGGAAGCACAGATACGCAGTATTTT. Translation: CASRQGSTDTQYF.

This clonotype came up a few times. This chain joins TRBV7-3 and TRBJ2-7; TRBD2 is a possible D gene (6 bases). The CDR3 extends over 15 amino acids. Trimming shortened V by 5 bases and J by 3 bases, and 17 bases separated the two germline ends. The V gene's germline CDR1 is SGHTA and CDR2 FQGTGA. This chain's CDR3 is CASSKGVGGGYEQYF. The CDR3 nucleotides are TGTGCCAGCAGCAAAGGCGTCGGGGGAGGCTACGAGCAGTACTTC.